This T cell receptor (beta chain) was identified in a study of blood T cell repertoires in COVID-19. Study-wide background: Nucleic acid was either cDNA or gDNA, and it came from T cells, B-cell-depleted T cells, or PBMCs.

V lost 5 bases to trimming and J lost 4 bases, with 9 bases between them. Germline V lookup: CDR1 WNHNN, CDR2 SYGVQD (reference sequence). The CDR3 consists of 14 residues. Assay: immunoSEQ multiplex PCR; the TCRdb copy retains only in-frame clones and omits some. The table includes fewer than 300,000 clones, around 90% detected once. This sequence originates from a woman in her forties or fifties with COVID-19, enrolled during active disease. The rearrangement links TRBV10-1 to TRBJ2-6; possibly TRBD1 for D (5 bases). Material: peripheral blood. For the CDR3, the DNA is TGCGCCAGCAGTCCAGGGTCCGGGGCCAACGTCCTGACTTTC. Its protein product is CASSPGSGANVLTF.